This T cell receptor beta chain emerged from a study of T cell repertoires in cytomegalovirus infection. Germline-derived CDR1 and CDR2 are MNHEY and SVGAGI. The CDR3 is 18 amino acids. J gave up 4 bases and V 0 bases, and 10 bases lay outside the gene matches. This clonotype was picked up many times. One entry per CDR3 protein results from TCRdb running MiXCR on the reads. The sample shows 400,000 to 550,000 distinct CDR3 sequences, approximately 10% of them seen only once. The V and J genes are TRBV6-5 and TRBJ2-2; 8 positions agree with TRBD2. What was sequenced was PBMCs. This TCR derives from a human donor in good health (CMV status not recorded). Some clones in this sample may be carry-over from other donors' samples. This CDR3 reads CASSYSKSFSGSTGELFF. The CDR3 nucleotides read TGTGCCAGCAGTTACTCGAAGTCCTTCAGCGGGAGCACCGGGGAGCTGTTTTTT.